The 18 T cell receptor beta chains presented below share a single source sample, sequenced in a study of blood T cell repertoires in COVID-19. Using immunoSEQ multiplex PCR, the repertoire was profiled, and TCRdb retains in-frame clones only, with some absent. The repertoire includes 150,000 to 200,000 clones, under 90% of them detected once, and less than 4% sits in the top ten. Sequenced material: PBMCs or T cells enriched from blood (not recorded which). These receptors all come from a woman aged 55-69 years who had recovered from COVID-19.

In this sample, this clone turned up a few times. The genes are TRBV2 and TRBJ2-1; D may be TRBD2 (6 bases). Trimming pared 7 bases from V and 2 bases from J, leaving 12 bases between. Germline CDR1 reads SNHLY; CDR2 reads FYNNEI. The CDR3 sequence is 14 residues long. CDR3 bases: TGTGCCAGCAAGGCGACTAGTGCCTACAATGAGCAGTTCTTC. It specifies CASKATSAYNEQFF.

The chain links TRBV6-4 to TRBJ1-2; TRBD1 agrees at 7 bases. This CDR3 is built from 15 residues. V was clipped by 6 bases and J by 1 base; unmatched bases: 8. The germline gives CDR1 MRHNA, CDR2 SNTAGT. CDR3: CASRTNRGVNYGYTF. CDR3 nucleotides: TGTGCCAGCAGAACCAACAGGGGAGTTAACTATGGCTACACCTTC.

The chain is built from TRBV3-1 (or the pseudogene TRBV3-2) and TRBJ1-4, with D perhaps matching TRBD1 (6 bases). Germline assignment: CDR1 LGHDT and CDR2 YNNKEL (reference sequence). Trimming pared 2 bases from V and 6 bases from J, leaving 13 bases between. This CDR3 is built from 15 residues. CDR3 loop: CASSQINREDEKLFF. For the CDR3, the DNA is TGTGCCAGCAGCCAAATAAACAGGGAAGATGAAAAACTGTTTTTT.

The chain has TRBV29-1 and TRBJ2-5; D possibly corresponds to TRBD2 (6 bases). CDR1 and CDR2 from the germline V gene are SQVTM and ANQGSEA. V shed 4 bases and J shed 5 bases, with 11 bases lying between them. This CDR3 is 12 amino acids long. Here the CDR3 reads CSVVAGSETQYF. The CDR3 DNA sequence: TGCAGCGTTGTCGCGGGAAGCGAGACCCAGTACTTC.

The chain carries TRBV14 and TRBJ2-1; 13 bases are shared with TRBD2. This CDR3 contains 16 residues. The junction had 5 bases not matched to a gene; V was cut back by 4 bases and J by 5 bases. Germline V gene lookup returns CDR1 SGHDN and CDR2 FVKESK. The CDR3 is CASSPLAGGLNNEQFF. CDR3 sequence (DNA): TGTGCCAGCAGCCCACTAGCGGGGGGGCTTAACAATGAGCAGTTCTTC.

This clone has just one count. The chain is built from TRBV11-3 and TRBJ2-1; possibly TRBD2 for D (6 bases). The CDR3 has 14 residues. Per germline, CDR1 SGHNT and CDR2 YENEEA. Trimming stripped 1 base from V and 7 bases from J, with 11 bases between. Here the CDR3 reads CASSLGERGNEQFF. CDR3 sequence (DNA): TGTGCCAGCAGCTTAGGGGAACGGGGGAATGAGCAGTTCTTC.

This clone was detected a few times. The rearrangement joins TRBV27 to TRBJ2-7; 7 bases map to TRBD2. Germline assignment: CDR1 MNHEY and CDR2 SMNVEV (reference sequence). The CDR3 runs to 12 residues. The V segment lost 6 bases and the J segment 4 bases; nucleotides outside the gene matches: 3. The CDR3 DNA reads as TGTGCCAGCAGATCGGGAGGTTACGAGCAGTACTTC. Residues: CASRSGGYEQYF.

This clone has only one observation. The rearrangement links TRBV12-5 to TRBJ2-7; a possible D gene is TRBD2 (5 bases). This CDR3 contains 12 residues. Deletions cut 6 bases from V and 0 bases from J, with 6 bases between. The germline V gene has CDR1 LGHNT and CDR2 FRNRAP. The CDR3 DNA sequence: TGTGCTAGTGGACTAGTCTCCTACGAGCAGTACTTC. Translation: CASGLVSYEQYF. The full variable domain, completed using reference TRBV12-5 and TRBJ2-7, is DARVTQTPRHKVTEMGQEVTMRCQPILGHNTVFWYRQTMMQGLELLAYFRNRAPLDDSGMPKDRFSAEMPDATLATLKIQPSEPRDSAVYFCASGLVSYEQYFGPGTRLTVT.

This clone showed up just a few times. V usage is TRBV7-9 and J usage is TRBJ1-2; D remains unclear. The V and J ends lost 6 bases and 4 bases respectively, with 12 bases between them. CDR3 length: 13 residues. Per the germline V gene, CDR1 is SEHNR and CDR2 is FQNEAQ (reference sequence). The chain's CDR3 is CASSPATVYGYTF. CDR3 DNA: TGTGCCAGCAGTCCGGCGACTGTCTATGGCTACACCTTC.

The V and J genes are TRBV5-8 and TRBJ2-7, with D unclear. The CDR3 is 13 residues long. The germline V gene has CDR1 SGHTS and CDR2 YDEGEE. Trimming removed 4 bases from V and 2 bases from J, with 10 bases in between. In DNA, the CDR3 is TGTGCCAGCAGCGGGCCCTACCCCTACGAGCAGTACTTC. This translates into CASSGPYPYEQYF. Combining the CDR3 with reference TRBV5-8 and TRBJ2-7 gives the whole variable domain EAGVTQSPTHLIKTRGQQATLRCSPISGHTSVYWYQQALGLGLQFLLWYDEGEERNRGNFPPRFSGRQFPNYSSELNVNALELEDSALYLCASSGPYPYEQYFGPGTRLTVT.

The genes are TRBV2 and TRBJ1-1; 7 positions match TRBD1. The CDR3 is 14 residues long. The germline V gene encodes CDR1 SNHLY and CDR2 FYNNEI. The junction had 9 bases not matched to a gene; V was cut back by 9 bases and J by 2 bases. The CDR3 DNA reads TGTGCCAGAGACCGGGACAGCTATAACACTGAAGCTTTCTTT. It is translated as CARDRDSYNTEAFF.

This sequence joins TRBV7-6 and TRBJ1-2; 7 nucleotides match TRBD1. This CDR3 contains 15 residues. Trimming removed 6 bases from V and 0 bases from J; junction bases left unmatched: 7. Germline V gene sequence: CDR1 SGHVS, CDR2 FNYEAQ. The CDR3: CASRPGTASNYGYTF. In nucleotides, the CDR3 is TGTGCCAGCAGGCCAGGGACAGCATCTAACTATGGCTACACCTTC.

This sequence joins TRBV7-9 and TRBJ2-5, with a weak D call TRBD1 (5 bases). CDR3 length: 12 residues. The germline V gene has CDR1 SEHNR and CDR2 FQNEAQ (reference sequence). Deletions cut 4 bases from V and 5 bases from J, with 8 bases between. The CDR3: CASSSGYETQYF. The CDR3 nucleotides are TGTGCCAGCAGCTCAGGGTATGAGACCCAGTACTTC.

The V gene is TRBV6-5, the J gene TRBJ1-4, with 8 nucleotides matching TRBD1. Looked up from germline, CDR1 is MNHEY and CDR2 is SVGAGI. V lost 5 bases to trimming and J lost 3 bases; unmatched junction nucleotides: 2. The CDR3 has 14 amino acids. CDR3 sequence: CASSQGAANEKLFF. Here the CDR3 DNA reads TGTGCCAGCAGTCAGGGGGCAGCTAATGAAAAACTGTTTTTT.

The rearrangement joins TRBV3-1 (or the pseudogene TRBV3-2) to TRBJ2-1; TRBD2 agrees at 9 bases. CDR1 is LGHDT and CDR2 is YNNKEL in the germline V gene (reference sequence). With V trimmed by 4 bases and J by 5 bases, 6 bases remained unmatched. The CDR3 totals 15 residues. For the CDR3, the DNA is TGTGCCAGCAGCCCGTATAGCGGGGGCAACAATGAGCAGTTCTTC. Amino acids: CASSPYSGGNNEQFF.

The chain recombines TRBV3-1 (or the pseudogene TRBV3-2) with TRBJ2-7, with a possible D match to TRBD2 (5 bases). The V end lost 7 bases, the J end lost 2 bases, and 9 bases lay between the germline ends. Germline V gene sequence: CDR1 LGHDT, CDR2 YNNKEL (reference sequence). The CDR3 extends over 12 amino acids. CDR3: CASMRTPYEQYF. The CDR3 DNA follows: TGTGCCAGCATGAGGACTCCCTACGAGCAGTACTTC.

This chain connects TRBV12-5 to TRBJ2-7; TRBD1 agrees at 7 bases. The CDR3 contains 14 residues. Unmatched junction bases numbered 5, after V lost 6 bases and J lost 0 bases. The germline gives CDR1 LGHNT, CDR2 FRNRAP. Here the CDR3 reads CASGLQGTSYEQYF. In DNA, the CDR3 is TGTGCTAGTGGCTTACAGGGGACCTCCTACGAGCAGTACTTC. The complete variable domain, with remaining parts taken from reference TRBV12-5 and TRBJ2-7, reads DARVTQTPRHKVTEMGQEVTMRCQPILGHNTVFWYRQTMMQGLELLAYFRNRAPLDDSGMPKDRFSAEMPDATLATLKIQPSEPRDSAVYFCASGLQGTSYEQYFGPGTRLTVT.

The V and J genes are TRBV2 and TRBJ2-7, with D possibly TRBD2 on 7 matching bases. The germline CDR1 and CDR2 sequences are SNHLY and FYNNEI. Trimming pared 6 bases from V and 2 bases from J, leaving 17 bases between. The CDR3 is 15 amino acids. DNA for the CDR3: TGTGCCAGCAGACTAAGGGGGGGGCCAGCCTACGAGCAGTACTTC. This gives the protein CASRLRGGPAYEQYF.